These T cell receptor beta chains were read from a single sample in a study of blood T cell repertoires in COVID-19. Clones were sequenced by immunoSEQ multiplex PCR, and TCRdb holds only the in-frame ones, with some missing. The repertoire holds around 140,000 clones, about 80% seen once, with about 2.2% in the top ten. Specimen: PBMCs or T cells enriched from blood (not recorded which). The receptors come from a man aged 40-50 years with acute COVID-19. The conserved cysteine and the conserved F or W are not part of the CDR3 here. Each record gives: V gene, J gene, CDR3 protein.

v_gene: TRBV30; j_gene: TRBJ2-7; CDR3aa: AWSEEVSYEQY
v_gene: TRBV5-5; j_gene: TRBJ1-1; CDR3aa: ASTGSDGTEAF
v_gene: TRBV10-2; j_gene: TRBJ2-1; CDR3aa: ASADYLEQF
v_gene: TRBV2; j_gene: TRBJ1-5; CDR3aa: ASSGPEDQPQH
v_gene: TRBV7-3; j_gene: TRBJ2-1; CDR3aa: ASSPQGSDEQF
v_gene: TRBV7-2; j_gene: TRBJ1-3; CDR3aa: ASSLARGSGNTIY
v_gene: TRBV7-6; j_gene: TRBJ2-7; CDR3aa: ASSPRDRTYEQY
v_gene: TRBV7-9; j_gene: TRBJ2-7; CDR3aa: ASSQGGELFYEQY
v_gene: TRBV6-5; j_gene: TRBJ2-2; CDR3aa: AGTGTNTGELF
v_gene: TRBV7-2; j_gene: TRBJ2-3; CDR3aa: ASRLAGTDTQY
v_gene: TRBV6-5; j_gene: TRBJ1-4; CDR3aa: ASRGRRDTNEKLF
v_gene: TRBV7-2; j_gene: TRBJ2-7; CDR3aa: ASSPRTGVYEQY